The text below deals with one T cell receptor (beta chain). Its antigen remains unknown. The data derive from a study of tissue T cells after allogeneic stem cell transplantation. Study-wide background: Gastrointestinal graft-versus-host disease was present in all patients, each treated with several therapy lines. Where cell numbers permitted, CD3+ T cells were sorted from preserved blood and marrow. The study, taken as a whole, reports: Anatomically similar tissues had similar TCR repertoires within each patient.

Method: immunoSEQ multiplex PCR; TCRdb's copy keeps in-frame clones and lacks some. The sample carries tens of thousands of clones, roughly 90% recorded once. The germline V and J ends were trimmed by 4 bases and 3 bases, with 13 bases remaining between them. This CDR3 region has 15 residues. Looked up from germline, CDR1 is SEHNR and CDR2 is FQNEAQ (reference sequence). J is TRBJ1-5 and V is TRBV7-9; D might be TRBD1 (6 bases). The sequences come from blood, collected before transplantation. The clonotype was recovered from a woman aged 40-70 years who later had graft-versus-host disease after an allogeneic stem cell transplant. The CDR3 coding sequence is TGTGCCAGCAGCTCGTACCGGGACAACAATCAGCCCCAGCATTTT. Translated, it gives CASSSYRDNNQPQHF.